Listed below are T cell receptor beta chains from one sample, sequenced in a study of T cells after yellow fever vaccination. MiXCR, applied by TCRdb to the 5' RACE reads, yields one record per CDR3 protein. The sample includes around 600,000 distinct CDR3 sequences, about 12% of them seen just once. Sequenced material: PBMCs, taken on the day of the yellow fever booster vaccination. These receptors were collected from a man aged 25 to 40 who received the YFV17D yellow fever vaccine. CDR3s include the opening cysteine and the closing phenylalanine or tryptophan. D genes are given only for firm matches. Clone sizes are given selectively: once, few, many, or a class where the clone is expanded.

few	TRBV4-1	TRBJ2-5	-	TGCGCCAGCAGTCGTCTGGGAGTCCTAGCGGAGACCCAGTACTTC	CASSRLGVLAETQYF
-	TRBV29-1	TRBJ2-1	-	TGCAGCGTCTCTGGGGCCTCTCTCGTGGGGGCCGGACGGGGTTACAATGAGCAGTTCTTC	CSVSGASLVGAGRGYNEQFF
few	TRBV10-3	TRBJ2-2	TRBD2	TGTGCCATCAGTGGGACTAGCGGGAGGTCCACCGGGGAGCTGTTTTTT	CAISGTSGRSTGELFF
-	TRBV12-3/TRBV12-4	TRBJ2-2	-	TGTGCCAGCAGCAGGGACATCTACACCGGGGAGCTGTTTTTT	CASSRDIYTGELFF
few	TRBV7-3	TRBJ2-2	TRBD2	TGTGCCAGCAGCTTTGCGGGAGGGTACACCGGGGAGCTGTTTTTT	CASSFAGGYTGELFF
few	TRBV7-9	TRBJ2-2	TRBD1	TGTGCCAGCAGCCCGGCCTCAGGGGGAAATAAAGGGCTGTTTTTT	CASSPASGGNKGLFF
-	TRBV12-3/TRBV12-4	TRBJ1-6	-	TGTGCCAGCAGCGGAGGCGCGGGTCCATCAAATTCACCCCTCCACTTT	CASSGGAGPSNSPLHF
-	TRBV18	TRBJ2-1	TRBD2	TGTGCCAGCTCACCCCGACTAGCGGCCAGCTCCTACAATGAGCAGTTCTTC	CASSPRLAASSYNEQFF
-	TRBV7-2	TRBJ2-1	-	TGTGCCAGCAGCTTAGATAACGGGTACAATGAGCAGTTCTTC	CASSLDNGYNEQFF
-	TRBV12-3/TRBV12-4	TRBJ2-3	TRBD2	TGTGCCAGCAGCACTAGCGGGGAGTTCTTTGATACGCAGTATTTT	CASSTSGEFFDTQYF
many	TRBV6-2/TRBV6-3	TRBJ2-7	TRBD2	TGTGCCAGCAGTCTTACTAGCGGGGGACCCTACGAGCAGTACTTC	CASSLTSGGPYEQYF
few	TRBV9	TRBJ2-7	TRBD1	TGTGCCAGCAGCGTAGCTACAGGGGCCATCTACGAGCAGTACTTC	CASSVATGAIYEQYF
-	TRBV6-5	TRBJ2-5	-	TGTGCCAGCAGTTACCCGAGTCCTCAAGAGACCCAGTACTTC	CASSYPSPQETQYF
many	TRBV5-1	TRBJ2-5	TRBD2	TGCGCCAGCAGTTGGGGAGGGCCCTCGAGTGAGACCCAGTACTTC	CASSWGGPSSETQYF
-	TRBV5-1	TRBJ1-1	-	TGCGCCAGCAGCTTAGGAGGGACGGTTGAAGCTTTCTTT	CASSLGGTVEAFF
-	TRBV20-1	TRBJ1-2	TRBD1	TGCAGTGCTATAAAGCAGGGGGGGAGTATATCATATGGCTACACCTTC	CSAIKQGGSISYGYTF
few	TRBV27	TRBJ2-7	-	TGTGCCAGCAGTTTGAGGGACACTGGTCGGGAGCAGTACTTC	CASSLRDTGREQYF
many	TRBV7-8	TRBJ2-7	TRBD2	TGTGCCAGCAGCTTAGAGGGACTAGCGGCTTACTTC	CASSLEGLAAYF